A selection of T cell receptor beta chains follows, all from one sample in a study of T cells in Graves' hyperthyroidism and ophthalmopathy. TCRdb passed the multiplex PCR reads through MiXCR, listing each CDR3 protein once. The table lists 700,000 or so distinct CDR3 sequences, 16% of them singletons. The sequencing input was blood. These receptors all stem from a man between 18 and 35 years old with Graves' hyperthyroidism. Both conserved end residues are part of each CDR3. Fields, in order: clone size, J gene, D gene, V gene, CDR3 DNA, CDR3 protein. The D gene is left open where the match is weak. Clone size is shown for a subset of rows, as once, few, many or a class of expanded clone.

abundance: few; j_gene: TRBJ2-7; d_gene: TRBD1; v_gene: TRBV24-1; CDR3nt: TGTGCCACCAGTGACCCGGACAGGGCCTACGAGCAGTACTTC; CDR3aa: CATSDPDRAYEQYF
abundance: NA; j_gene: TRBJ2-7; d_gene: TRBD1; v_gene: TRBV29-1; CDR3nt: TGCAGCGGGGCGGGACAGGTTGGGTCCTACGAGCAGTACTTC; CDR3aa: CSGAGQVGSYEQYF
abundance: NA; j_gene: TRBJ2-7; d_gene: NA; v_gene: TRBV11-3; CDR3nt: TGTGCCAGCAGCTTAGATGGGCTATCTATCGAGCAGTACTTC; CDR3aa: CASSLDGLSIEQYF
abundance: few; j_gene: TRBJ1-1; d_gene: NA; v_gene: TRBV18; CDR3nt: TGTGCCAGCTCACCGGCGGGGGCGGACACTGAAGCTTTCTTT; CDR3aa: CASSPAGADTEAFF
abundance: many; j_gene: TRBJ1-1; d_gene: TRBD1; v_gene: TRBV11-2; CDR3nt: TGTGCCAGCAGCTTTTTACACAGGGGTCGTGACACTGAAGCTTTCTTT; CDR3aa: CASSFLHRGRDTEAFF
abundance: NA; j_gene: TRBJ2-1; d_gene: TRBD2; v_gene: TRBV5-1; CDR3nt: TGCGCCAGCAGCTTGGTGTCGGGAGGGCCCTTTGAGCAGTTCTTC; CDR3aa: CASSLVSGGPFEQFF
abundance: NA; j_gene: TRBJ2-5; d_gene: NA; v_gene: TRBV7-2; CDR3nt: TGTGCCAGCAGCTTACCTGGCACCTCGACGACCCAGTACTTC; CDR3aa: CASSLPGTSTTQYF
abundance: many; j_gene: TRBJ2-1; d_gene: TRBD2; v_gene: TRBV7-2; CDR3nt: TGTGCCAGCTCAGGACTAGCGGGCACTAATGAGCAGTTCTTC; CDR3aa: CASSGLAGTNEQFF
abundance: few; j_gene: TRBJ1-5; d_gene: NA; v_gene: TRBV6-1; CDR3nt: TGTGCCAGCAGTGAAGGGGGGGACGGGTATAGCAATCAGCCCCAGCATTTT; CDR3aa: CASSEGGDGYSNQPQHF
abundance: NA; j_gene: TRBJ2-3; d_gene: TRBD2; v_gene: TRBV12-5; CDR3nt: TGTGCTAGTGGTCACGGGAGGGCCACAGATACGCAGTATTTT; CDR3aa: CASGHGRATDTQYF
abundance: many; j_gene: TRBJ2-2; d_gene: NA; v_gene: TRBV11-3; CDR3nt: TGTGCCAGCAGGGATCGAGGGGAGCTGTTTTTT; CDR3aa: CASRDRGELFF
abundance: many; j_gene: TRBJ2-1; d_gene: TRBD2; v_gene: TRBV20-1; CDR3nt: TGCAGTGTTTCCGCGGGACTAGCGGGAGATGAGCAGTTCTTC; CDR3aa: CSVSAGLAGDEQFF
abundance: NA; j_gene: TRBJ2-1; d_gene: TRBD1; v_gene: TRBV7-3; CDR3nt: TGTGCCAGCAGCTTAAGAGGGAGCGGACAGGGGGGTTACAATGAGCAGTTCTTC; CDR3aa: CASSLRGSGQGGYNEQFF
abundance: few; j_gene: TRBJ1-6; d_gene: NA; v_gene: TRBV3-1; CDR3nt: TGTGCCAGCAGCCTCGGTTATTCACCCCTCCACTTT; CDR3aa: CASSLGYSPLHF
abundance: NA; j_gene: TRBJ1-1; d_gene: NA; v_gene: TRBV10-3; CDR3nt: TGTGCCATCACCCTGGACTGGAACACTGAAGCTTTCTTT; CDR3aa: CAITLDWNTEAFF
abundance: many; j_gene: TRBJ2-7; d_gene: NA; v_gene: TRBV2; CDR3nt: TGTGCCAGCAGTGCTGACCAAGCCTACGAGCAGTACTTC; CDR3aa: CASSADQAYEQYF
abundance: many; j_gene: TRBJ2-1; d_gene: TRBD2; v_gene: TRBV27; CDR3nt: TGTGCCAGCAGTTTAGGTCTAGCGGGAGTCAATGAGCAGTTCTTC; CDR3aa: CASSLGLAGVNEQFF
abundance: many; j_gene: TRBJ2-7; d_gene: NA; v_gene: TRBV19; CDR3nt: TGTGCCAGTAGTGGGGGGGCCGACAGGAACCGATACGAGCAGTACTTC; CDR3aa: CASSGGADRNRYEQYF
abundance: many; j_gene: TRBJ2-1; d_gene: NA; v_gene: TRBV28; CDR3nt: TGTGCCAGCAGTTCCCTGGAGGGGGAGCCCCCCTACAATGAGCAGTTCTTC; CDR3aa: CASSSLEGEPPYNEQFF
abundance: many; j_gene: TRBJ2-5; d_gene: TRBD2; v_gene: TRBV2; CDR3nt: TGTGCCAGCAGTGGGGGACTAGAAGGTTTCGGAGAGACCCAGTACTTC; CDR3aa: CASSGGLEGFGETQYF
abundance: many; j_gene: TRBJ2-3; d_gene: TRBD2; v_gene: TRBV20-1; CDR3nt: TGCAGTGCTAGAGTACTAGCGGGAGGGCCGGCAGATACGCAGTATTTT; CDR3aa: CSARVLAGGPADTQYF
abundance: many; j_gene: TRBJ2-7; d_gene: NA; v_gene: TRBV29-1; CDR3nt: TGCAGCGTTGATGGGCACTCTGGGCAGGCCTACGAGCAGTACTTC; CDR3aa: CSVDGHSGQAYEQYF
abundance: NA; j_gene: TRBJ2-7; d_gene: TRBD2; v_gene: TRBV27; CDR3nt: TGTGCCAGCAGTCCCACCGGGGGGGCCGGGGACGAGCAGTACTTC; CDR3aa: CASSPTGGAGDEQYF
abundance: few; j_gene: TRBJ2-1; d_gene: TRBD2; v_gene: TRBV20-1; CDR3nt: TGCAGTGCTAGAGAGGGACTAGCCACGGGTGAGCAGTTCTTC; CDR3aa: CSAREGLATGEQFF
abundance: NA; j_gene: TRBJ1-2; d_gene: TRBD1; v_gene: TRBV29-1; CDR3nt: TGCAGCGCTATATTCGTGACAGGGCTAATCTACACCTTC; CDR3aa: CSAIFVTGLIYTF
abundance: few; j_gene: TRBJ2-1; d_gene: NA; v_gene: TRBV5-6; CDR3nt: TGTGCCAGCAGCCCTTGGGGGGCCCTCTACAATGAGCAGTTCTTC; CDR3aa: CASSPWGALYNEQFF
abundance: many; j_gene: TRBJ2-3; d_gene: TRBD2; v_gene: TRBV12-3/TRBV12-4; CDR3nt: TGTGCCAGCAGTCCCGAACTAGCGAGCACAGATACGCAGTATTTT; CDR3aa: CASSPELASTDTQYF
abundance: many; j_gene: TRBJ2-5; d_gene: TRBD1; v_gene: TRBV28; CDR3nt: TGTGCCAGCAGTACTCCCGGGACAGGGGGCGCTGGGACCCAGTACTTC; CDR3aa: CASSTPGTGGAGTQYF
abundance: NA; j_gene: TRBJ2-1; d_gene: NA; v_gene: TRBV6-2/TRBV6-3; CDR3nt: TGTGCCAGCAGTTACTCGAGGAGGGCCAATGAGCAGTTCTTC; CDR3aa: CASSYSRRANEQFF